The source of this TCR beta chain is a study of blood T cell repertoires in COVID-19. Authors' methods: Amplifying reference gene primers gave estimates of nucleated cell counts. The repertoire was sequenced with immunoSEQ multiplex PCR; TCRdb's copy has only in-frame clones and lacks some. Clone size and the V and J calls come from that table; the DNA yielded D and trimming. The sample carries 150,000 to 200,000 clones, about 89% recorded once. The CDR3 loop spans 15 amino acids. From germline, CDR1 is SGHRS and CDR2 YFSETQ. Between the trimmed V and J ends, which lost 7 bases and 0 bases, there was a span of 17 bases.

The sequencing input was peripheral blood. V and J are TRBV5-1 and TRBJ2-7; no clear D. This sequence originates from a man aged 18 to 29 who had recovered from COVID-19. The CDR3 DNA reads TGCGCCAGCTCCCGTGGAGCCGACGTCTCCTACGAGCAGTACTTC. Protein sequence: CASSRGADVSYEQYF.